The count of the clone carrying this TCR beta chain is one. Its matching antigen is unknown. V was pared by 2 bases and J by 5 bases, with 13 bases between. Germline values: CDR1 LNHDA, CDR2 SQIVND (reference sequence). The CDR3 length is 15 residues. This entry comes from a study of cytomegalovirus exposure and HLA in healthy donors. Study conclusions and caveats: One variant, a missense change in DCLRE1C, was linked in a later analysis to TCR beta V- and J-gene trimming. An assumption of roughly uniform sequencing depth across donors underlay the presence/absence analyses. Previously analyzed data showed that most TCR beta V segments were productive at a frequency of about 87% or about 30%. In a later analysis, CMV-associated beta chains were mostly HLA-associated, it appeared.

Primers for the PCR totalled 60 Vbeta and 13 Jbeta. Sequencing was performed with immunoSEQ multiplex PCR; in TCRdb, only in-frame clones are kept and a portion is missing. Of 100,000 to 150,000 clones in the sample, over 70% were seen once. Material for sequencing was PBMCs. The receptor was derived from a man between 18 and 29 years old in good health and CMV-seropositive. The V call is TRBV19, the J call TRBJ2-1; perhaps TRBD2 as D (6 bases). This CDR3 is CASSIYPGLNNEQFF. CDR3 bases: TGTGCCAGTAGTATATACCCGGGACTGAACAATGAGCAGTTCTTC.